The 23 T cell receptor beta chains listed next were all sequenced from one sample in a study of blood T cell repertoires in COVID-19. Here immunoSEQ multiplex PCR was the method, and the copy in TCRdb shows in-frame clones only, minus some. The table includes 450,000 to 500,000 clones, 70% to 90% detected once. The material sequenced was peripheral blood. The receptors stem from a human donor in a cohort sampled during active COVID-19.

This chain joins TRBV6-1 and TRBJ1-2, with 7 bases aligning to TRBD1. The CDR3 contains 14 residues. V shed 0 bases and J 4 bases; nucleotides not matched to a gene: 2. Germline CDR1 and CDR2: MNHNS and SASEGT. This CDR3 is CASSEATGSYGYTF. The DNA of the CDR3 is TGTGCCAGCAGTGAAGCGACAGGGTCCTATGGCTACACCTTC.

The V gene is TRBV29-1, the J gene TRBJ1-2; TRBD1 might be the D (5 bases). The CDR3 sequence is 13 residues long. Germline CDR1 SQVTM, CDR2 ANQGSEA. Trimming stripped 4 bases from V and 5 bases from J, with 14 bases between. Here the CDR3 DNA reads TGCAGCGTTGCGGGGGACGTGGAATATGGCTACACCTTC. As protein: CSVAGDVEYGYTF.

This clone was observed once. The chain recombines TRBV5-1 with TRBJ2-3, with 7 bases identical to TRBD1. Germline V gene data show CDR1 as SGHRS and CDR2 as YFSETQ. V lost 4 bases and J lost 1; bases outside the gene matches: 6. This CDR3 is built from 15 residues. CDR3 amino acids: CASSDRVMGTDTQYF. Written as DNA, the CDR3 is TGCGCCAGCAGCGACAGGGTGATGGGCACAGATACGCAGTATTTT.

V and J are TRBV28 and TRBJ1-2; 8 bases line up with TRBD1. With V trimmed by 6 bases and J by 6 bases, 9 bases remained unmatched. CDR1 and CDR2 from the germline V gene are MDHEN and SYDVKM. The CDR3 contains 14 residues. In DNA form, the CDR3 reads TGTGCCAGCAGGCTGATCCGGGACAGGCATGGCTACACCTTC. Its translation is CASRLIRDRHGYTF.

The V gene is TRBV27, the J gene TRBJ1-5; D ambiguous. This CDR3 has 17 residues. CDR1 is MNHEY, CDR2 SMNVEV, per germline (reference sequence). The V gene lost 2 bases and the J gene lost 1 base, with 15 bases spanning the gap. CDR3 in amino acids: CASSLRMSSRSNQPQHF. DNA of the CDR3: TGTGCCAGCAGTTTAAGAATGAGTTCTCGGAGCAATCAGCCCCAGCATTTT.

The V and J genes are TRBV3-1 (or the pseudogene TRBV3-2) and TRBJ1-2; 9 bases are a match to TRBD1. The CDR3 length is 15 residues. Germline-derived CDR1 and CDR2 are LGHDT and YNNKEL (reference sequence). J was trimmed by 2 bases and V by 4 bases; bases with no gene match: 5. The CDR3 bases are TGTGCCAGCAGCCGAGCGGGACAGGGAAACTATGGCTACACCTTC. Residues: CASSRAGQGNYGYTF.

The rearrangement uses TRBV5-3 and TRBJ2-3; a weak D match, TRBD2 (5 bases). TRBV5-3 is an open reading frame, and its role is uncertain. The CDR3 extends over 13 amino acids. V lost 3 bases to trimming and J lost 2 bases, with 7 bases between them. This chain's CDR3 is CARSCGSTDTQYF. CDR3 in DNA: TGTGCCAGAAGCTGCGGGTCCACAGATACGCAGTATTTT.

This clone has a single count. This chain connects TRBV4-3 to TRBJ1-1; a weak D match, TRBD1 (5 bases). The CDR3 runs to 19 residues. Trimming removed 0 bases from V and 1 base from J, with 21 bases in between. The germline CDR1 and CDR2 sequences are LGHNA and YSLEER. The CDR3 sequence: CASSQDLPPLGTANTEAFF. The CDR3 DNA reads as TGCGCCAGCAGCCAAGACTTACCCCCTCTCGGGACTGCGAACACTGAAGCTTTCTTT.

The CDR3 loop is CASSSGYSGTGFYYEQYF. Written as DNA, the CDR3 is TGTGCCAGCAGCTCGGGTTATTCCGGGACAGGGTTTTACTACGAGCAGTACTTC. The chain couples TRBV7-8 to TRBJ2-7, with TRBD1 identical over 9 bases. CDR1 is SGHVS, CDR2 FQNEAQ, per germline. This CDR3 has 18 amino acids. Trimming took 4 bases from V and 3 from J; bases not matched to a gene: 16.

This chain links TRBV30 with TRBJ2-5; D is perhaps TRBD1 (6 bases). Germline CDR1 reads GTSNPN; CDR2 reads SVGIG (reference sequence). The CDR3 runs to 13 residues. The V end was cut by 2 bases, the J end by 5 bases, with 12 bases between. The CDR3 reads CAWSPRGRETQYF. In DNA, the CDR3 is TGTGCCTGGAGTCCCAGGGGCCGGGAGACCCAGTACTTC.

This clone was counted a single time. V and J are TRBV12-3 or TRBV12-4 and TRBJ2-5; no clear D gene. Trimming cost V 7 bases and J 0 bases, with 3 bases left between them. CDR3 length: 11 residues. For the CDR3, the DNA is TGTGCCAGCACCGACCAAGAGACCCAGTACTTC. Amino acid sequence: CASTDQETQYF.

This chain uses TRBV6-6 with TRBJ2-3, with TRBD2 matching over 16 bases. V trimming: 6 bases; J trimming: 6 bases; junction bases outside the gene matches: 6. Germline V CDR1 and CDR2: MNHNY, SVGAGI (reference sequence). This CDR3 has 16 residues. The CDR3 is CASSGGLAGGWDTQYF. CDR3 nucleotide sequence: TGTGCCAGCAGCGGGGGACTAGCGGGAGGGTGGGATACGCAGTATTTT.

The chain couples TRBV5-1 to TRBJ1-1; 7 nucleotides match TRBD1. The V gene's germline CDR1 is SGHRS and CDR2 YFSETQ. The CDR3 totals 15 residues. V shed 4 bases, J shed 6 bases, and the junction held 12 bases outside the gene matches. CDR3 protein: CASSTTGNRMAEAFF. Here the CDR3 DNA reads TGCGCCAGCAGCACGACAGGGAATAGAATGGCTGAAGCTTTCTTT. Filled out from reference TRBV5-1 and TRBJ1-1, the complete variable domain reads KAGVTQTPRYLIKTRGQQVTLSCSPISGHRSVSWYQQTPGQGLQFLFEYFSETQRNKGNFPGRFSGRQFSNSRSEMNVSTLELGDSALYLCASSTTGNRMAEAFFGQGTRLTVV.

This clone was counted once. The rearrangement uses TRBV2 and TRBJ1-2; a weak D match, TRBD1 (5 bases). Per germline, CDR1 SNHLY and CDR2 FYNNEI. Trimming removed 8 bases from V and 1 base from J, with 5 bases in between. The CDR3 is made up of 11 amino acids. DNA for the CDR3: TGTGCCAGCGACAGTAACTATGGCTACACCTTC. Translation: CASDSNYGYTF.

The gene calls are TRBV6-5 and TRBJ2-1; 8 bases align to TRBD2. Per germline, CDR1 MNHEY and CDR2 SVGAGI. The CDR3 consists of 14 residues. The junction had 6 bases not matched to a gene; V was cut back by 8 bases and J by 3 bases. The CDR3 is CASLSGSLYNEQFF. CDR3 coding DNA: TGTGCCAGCCTAAGCGGGAGTCTCTACAATGAGCAGTTCTTC.

This chain connects TRBV9 to TRBJ1-2, with TRBD1 matching over 10 bases. V was clipped by 4 bases and J by 5 bases; unmatched bases: 8. This CDR3 is built from 15 residues. CDR1 and CDR2 (germline): SGDLS, YYNGEE. The CDR3 DNA reads TGTGCCAGCAGCCTAGAGGGACAGGGGCGTTATGGCTACACCTTC. This encodes CASSLEGQGRYGYTF.

V usage is TRBV14 and J usage is TRBJ2-5; possibly TRBD1 for D (5 bases). The germline V and J ends were trimmed by 1 base and 6 bases, with 15 bases remaining between them. The CDR3 extends over 15 amino acids. In germline, CDR1 is SGHDN, CDR2 FVKESK. Here the CDR3 reads CASSQGGGTKKTQYF. In DNA, the CDR3 is TGTGCCAGCAGCCAAGGGGGCGGAACCAAGAAGACCCAGTACTTC.

This clone was counted a few times. This CDR3 is also generated by other DNA sequences in the sample. This sequence joins TRBV2 and TRBJ2-1, with TRBD2 identical over 10 bases. Looked up from germline, CDR1 is SNHLY and CDR2 is FYNNEI. CDR3 length: 15 amino acids. V lost 7 bases and J lost 5; bases outside the gene matches: 8. CDR3 residues: CASTAGTSENNEQFF. The CDR3 coding sequence is TGTGCCAGCACTGCCGGGACTAGCGAGAACAATGAGCAGTTCTTC.

CDR3 region: CASSQGARSYEQYF. The DNA of the CDR3 is TGTGCCAGCAGCCAAGGAGCTCGGTCCTACGAGCAGTACTTC. The gene calls are TRBV3-1 (or the pseudogene TRBV3-2) and TRBJ2-7, with D hard to call. V dropped 1 base and J dropped 1 base, with 8 bases sitting between them. There are 14 residues in the CDR3. The V gene's germline CDR1 is LGHDT and CDR2 YNNKEL (reference sequence).

This clone was counted a single time. The chain links TRBV19 to TRBJ2-1, with 7 bases aligning to TRBD1. Germline CDR1 LNHDA, CDR2 SQIVND (reference sequence). Losses at the gene ends were 3 bases for V and 6 bases for J; bases not matched to a gene: 8. This CDR3 has 15 residues. The CDR3 loop is CASSIDRDRVNEQFF. In DNA, the CDR3 is TGTGCCAGTAGTATCGACCGGGACAGAGTCAATGAGCAGTTCTTC.

The chain couples TRBV13 to TRBJ2-2, with D perhaps matching TRBD1 (6 bases). Trimming left V 5 bases short and J 2 bases short, with 12 bases between. The CDR3 is 15 amino acids. CDR1 PRHDT and CDR2 FYEKMQ come from the germline V gene (reference sequence). CDR3 protein: CASSRGRGNTGELFF. The CDR3 DNA follows: TGTGCCAGCAGCCGGGGCAGGGGAAACACCGGGGAGCTGTTTTTT.

The rearrangement uses TRBV10-3 and TRBJ1-3; maybe TRBD1 (5 bases). Germline-derived CDR1 and CDR2 are ENHRY and SYGVKD. The CDR3 is 16 residues long. Trimming took 4 bases from V and 0 from J, leaving 13 bases between them. CDR3 in DNA: TGTGCCATCAGTGGATCAGGCGGGGGCTCTGGAAACACCATATATTTT. Translated, it gives CAISGSGGGSGNTIYF.

The table lists this clone with a few counts. The chain is built from TRBV18 and TRBJ1-1, with 7 bases lining up with TRBD1. J lost 0 bases, V lost 4 bases, and 2 bases had no gene match. Germline V CDR1 and CDR2: KGHSH, LQKENI. This CDR3 comprises 14 residues. CDR3 protein: CASSQDRMNTEAFF. DNA of the CDR3: TGTGCCAGCTCACAGGACAGGATGAACACTGAAGCTTTCTTT.